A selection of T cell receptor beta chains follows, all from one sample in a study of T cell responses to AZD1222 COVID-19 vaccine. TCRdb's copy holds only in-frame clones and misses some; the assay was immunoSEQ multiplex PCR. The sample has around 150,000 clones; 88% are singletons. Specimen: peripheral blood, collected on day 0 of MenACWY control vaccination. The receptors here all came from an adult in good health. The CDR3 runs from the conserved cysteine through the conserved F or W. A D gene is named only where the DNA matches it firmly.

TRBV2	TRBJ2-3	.	CASSEALTDTQYF	TGTGCCAGCAGTGAAGCCCTCACAGATACGCAGTATTTT
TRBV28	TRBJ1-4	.	CASSFQYNEKLFF	TGTGCCAGCAGTTTTCAGTATAATGAAAAACTGTTTTTT
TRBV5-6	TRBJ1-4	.	CASSPALLEEKLFF	TGTGCCAGCAGCCCCGCGCTTCTGGAAGAAAAACTGTTTTTT
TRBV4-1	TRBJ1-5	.	CASSQSESQPQHF	TGCGCCAGCAGCCAAAGTGAGAGTCAGCCCCAGCATTTT
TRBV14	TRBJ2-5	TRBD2	CASSQDLGRAQETQYF	TGTGCCAGCAGCCAAGATCTGGGGAGGGCCCAAGAGACCCAGTACTTC
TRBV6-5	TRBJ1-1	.	CASNNIGTEAFF	TGTGCCAGCAACAATATAGGGACTGAAGCTTTCTTT
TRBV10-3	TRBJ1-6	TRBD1	CAIRDDRDSPLHF	TGTGCCATCAGAGACGACAGGGATTCACCCCTCCACTTT
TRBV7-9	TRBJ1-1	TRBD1	CASSQGGRGNTEAFF	TGTGCCAGCAGCCAAGGGGGCAGGGGAAACACTGAAGCTTTCTTT
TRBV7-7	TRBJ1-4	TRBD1	CASSSSGGRNEKLFF	TGTGCTAGCAGCTCCTCAGGGGGCCGGAATGAAAAACTGTTTTTT
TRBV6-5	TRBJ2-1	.	CASSRPPYNEQFF	TGTGCCAGCAGTCGACCCCCCTACAATGAGCAGTTCTTC